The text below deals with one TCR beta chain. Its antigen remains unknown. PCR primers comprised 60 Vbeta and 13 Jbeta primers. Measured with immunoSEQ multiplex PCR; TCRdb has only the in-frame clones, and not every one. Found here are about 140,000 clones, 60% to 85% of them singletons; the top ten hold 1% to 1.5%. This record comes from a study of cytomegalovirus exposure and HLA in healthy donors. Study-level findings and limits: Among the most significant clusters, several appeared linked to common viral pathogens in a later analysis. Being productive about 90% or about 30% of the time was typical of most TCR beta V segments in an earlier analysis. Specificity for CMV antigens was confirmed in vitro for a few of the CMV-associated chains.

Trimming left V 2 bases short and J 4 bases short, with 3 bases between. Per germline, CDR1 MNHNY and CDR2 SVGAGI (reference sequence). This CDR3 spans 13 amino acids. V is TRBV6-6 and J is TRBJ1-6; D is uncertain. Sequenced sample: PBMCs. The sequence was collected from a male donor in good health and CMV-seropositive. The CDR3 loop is CASSYRYNSPLHF. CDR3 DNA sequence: TGTGCCAGCAGTTACCGGTATAATTCACCCCTCCACTTT.